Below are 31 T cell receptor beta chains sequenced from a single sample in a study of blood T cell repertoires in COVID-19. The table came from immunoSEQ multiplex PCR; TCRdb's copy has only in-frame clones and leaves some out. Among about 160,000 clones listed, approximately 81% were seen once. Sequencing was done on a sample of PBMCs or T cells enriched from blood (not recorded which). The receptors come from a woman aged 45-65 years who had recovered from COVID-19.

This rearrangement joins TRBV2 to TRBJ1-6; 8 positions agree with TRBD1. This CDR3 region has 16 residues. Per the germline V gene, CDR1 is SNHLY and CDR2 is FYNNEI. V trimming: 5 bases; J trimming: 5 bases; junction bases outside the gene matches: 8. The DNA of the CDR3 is TGTGCCAGCAGTCCCCCAAGGACAGGGAATAATTCACCCCTCCACTTT. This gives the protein CASSPPRTGNNSPLHF.

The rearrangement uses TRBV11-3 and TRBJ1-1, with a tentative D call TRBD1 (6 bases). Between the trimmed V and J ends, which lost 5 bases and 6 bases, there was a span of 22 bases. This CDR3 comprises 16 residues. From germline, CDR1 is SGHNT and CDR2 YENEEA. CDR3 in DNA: TGTGCCAGCAGCCCAGGGGTTGACAGGCCGTCCGCTGAAGCTTTCTTT. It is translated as CASSPGVDRPSAEAFF.

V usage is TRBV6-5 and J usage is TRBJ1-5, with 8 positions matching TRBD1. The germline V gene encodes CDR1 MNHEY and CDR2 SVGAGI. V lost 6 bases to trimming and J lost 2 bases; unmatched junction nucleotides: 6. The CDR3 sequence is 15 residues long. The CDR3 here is CASRDGQGGNQPQHF. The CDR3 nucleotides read TGTGCCAGCAGGGATGGACAGGGTGGCAATCAGCCCCAGCATTTT.

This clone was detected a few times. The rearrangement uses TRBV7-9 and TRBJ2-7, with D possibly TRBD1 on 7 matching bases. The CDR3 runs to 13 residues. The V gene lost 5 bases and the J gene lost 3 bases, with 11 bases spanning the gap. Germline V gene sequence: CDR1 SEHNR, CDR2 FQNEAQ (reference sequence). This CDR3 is CASSARDSYEQYF. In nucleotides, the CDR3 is TGTGCCAGCAGCGCGCGGGACAGCTACGAGCAGTACTTC. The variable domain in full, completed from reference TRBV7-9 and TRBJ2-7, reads DTGVSQNPRHKITKRGQNVTFRCDPISEHNRLYWYRQTLGQGPEFLTYFQNEAQLEKSRLLSDRFSAERPKGSFSTLEIQRTEQGDSAMYLCASSARDSYEQYFGPGTRLTVT.

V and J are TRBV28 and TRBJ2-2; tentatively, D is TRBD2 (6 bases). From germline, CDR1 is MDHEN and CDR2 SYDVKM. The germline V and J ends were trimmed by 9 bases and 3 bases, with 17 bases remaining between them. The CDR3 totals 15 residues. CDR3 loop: CASGREVIDTGELFF. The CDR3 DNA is TGTGCCAGTGGAAGGGAGGTCATCGACACCGGGGAGCTGTTTTTT.

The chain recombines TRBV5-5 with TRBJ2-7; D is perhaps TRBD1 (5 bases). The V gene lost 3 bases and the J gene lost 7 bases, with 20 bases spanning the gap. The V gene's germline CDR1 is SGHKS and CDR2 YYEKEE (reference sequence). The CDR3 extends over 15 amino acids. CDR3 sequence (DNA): TGTGCCAGCAGCTCTAGGGGCCCCTTTCGCGAGGAGCAGTACTTC. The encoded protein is CASSSRGPFREEQYF.

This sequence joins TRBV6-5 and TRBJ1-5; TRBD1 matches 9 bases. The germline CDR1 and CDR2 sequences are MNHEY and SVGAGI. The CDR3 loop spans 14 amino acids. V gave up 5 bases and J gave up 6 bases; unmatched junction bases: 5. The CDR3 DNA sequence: TGTGCCAGCAGTACAGGGGGCAGGGGTCAGCCCCAGCATTTT. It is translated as CASSTGGRGQPQHF.

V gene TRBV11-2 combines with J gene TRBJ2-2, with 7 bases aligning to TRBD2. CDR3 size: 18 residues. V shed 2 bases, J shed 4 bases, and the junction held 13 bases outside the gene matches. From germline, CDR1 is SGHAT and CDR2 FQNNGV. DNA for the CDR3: TGTGCCAGCAGCTTAAAAGGTAGCGGGTTCCCCGGCACCGGGGAGCTGTTTTTT. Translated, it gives CASSLKGSGFPGTGELFF.

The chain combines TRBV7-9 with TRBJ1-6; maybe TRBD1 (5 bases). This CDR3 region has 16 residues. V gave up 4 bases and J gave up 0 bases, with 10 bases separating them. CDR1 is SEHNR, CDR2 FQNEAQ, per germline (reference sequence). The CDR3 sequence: CASSSAGGSYNSPLHF. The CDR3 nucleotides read TGTGCCAGCAGCTCAGCGGGGGGCTCCTATAATTCACCCCTCCACTTT. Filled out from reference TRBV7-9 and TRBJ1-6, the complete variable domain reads DTGVSQNPRHKITKRGQNVTFRCDPISEHNRLYWYRQTLGQGPEFLTYFQNEAQLEKSRLLSDRFSAERPKGSFSTLEIQRTEQGDSAMYLCASSSAGGSYNSPLHFGNGTRLTVT.

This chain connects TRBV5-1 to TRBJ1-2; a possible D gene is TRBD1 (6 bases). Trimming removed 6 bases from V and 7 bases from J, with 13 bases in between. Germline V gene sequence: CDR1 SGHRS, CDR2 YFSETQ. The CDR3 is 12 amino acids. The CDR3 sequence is CASKAGESGYTF. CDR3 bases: TGCGCCAGCAAAGCAGGGGAGAGTGGCTACACCTTC.

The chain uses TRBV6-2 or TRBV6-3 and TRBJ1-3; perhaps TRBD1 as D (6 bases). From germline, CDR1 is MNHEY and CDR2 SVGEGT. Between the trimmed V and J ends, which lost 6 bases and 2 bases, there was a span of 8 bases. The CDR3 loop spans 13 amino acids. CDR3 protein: CASSTGTGNTIYF. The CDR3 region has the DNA TGTGCCAGCAGCACAGGGACTGGAAACACCATATATTTT.

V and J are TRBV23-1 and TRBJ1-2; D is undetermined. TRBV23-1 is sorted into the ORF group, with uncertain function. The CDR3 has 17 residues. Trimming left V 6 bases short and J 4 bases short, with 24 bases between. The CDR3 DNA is TGCGCCAGCAGCCGGGAAAGGCATCTCCGATTCCCCTATGGCTACACCTTC. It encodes CASSRERHLRFPYGYTF.

As DNA, the CDR3 is TGTGCCAGCAGCATGAGACAGGGGGCGACTGAAGCTTTCTTT. Amino acids: CASSMRQGATEAFF. The chain uses TRBV7-8 and TRBJ1-1; 10 nucleotides align to TRBD1. Germline loops: CDR1 SGHVS, CDR2 FQNEAQ. V lost 5 bases, J lost 5 bases, and 5 bases stayed unmatched. The CDR3 contains 14 residues.

The CDR3 region is CASSYSGTSGMAEQFF. The CDR3 DNA sequence: TGTGCCAGCAGTTACTCGGGGACTAGCGGGATGGCTGAGCAGTTCTTC. J is TRBJ2-1 and V is TRBV6-5; 13 bases match TRBD2. The germline gives CDR1 MNHEY, CDR2 SVGAGI. The CDR3 is 16 amino acids. V trimming: 0 bases; J trimming: 9 bases; junction bases outside the gene matches: 5.

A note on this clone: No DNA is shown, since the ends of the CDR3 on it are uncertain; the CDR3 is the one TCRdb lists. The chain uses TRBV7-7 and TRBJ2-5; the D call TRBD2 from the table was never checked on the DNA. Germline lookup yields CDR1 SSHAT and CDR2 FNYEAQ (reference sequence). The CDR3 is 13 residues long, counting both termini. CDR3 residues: CASSYSFLETQYF.

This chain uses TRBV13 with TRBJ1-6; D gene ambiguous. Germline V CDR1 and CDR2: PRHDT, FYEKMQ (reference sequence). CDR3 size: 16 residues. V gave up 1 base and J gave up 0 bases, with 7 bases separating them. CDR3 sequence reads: CASSLARGSYNSPLHF. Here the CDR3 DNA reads TGTGCCAGCAGCTTAGCTCGGGGCTCCTATAATTCACCCCTCCACTTT.

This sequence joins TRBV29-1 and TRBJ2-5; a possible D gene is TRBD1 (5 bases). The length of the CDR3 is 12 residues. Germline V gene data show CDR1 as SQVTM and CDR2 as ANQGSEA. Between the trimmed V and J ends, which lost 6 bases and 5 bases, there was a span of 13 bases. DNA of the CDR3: TGCAGCGTCCCTTCTAAGGGGGAGACCCAGTACTTC. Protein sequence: CSVPSKGETQYF.

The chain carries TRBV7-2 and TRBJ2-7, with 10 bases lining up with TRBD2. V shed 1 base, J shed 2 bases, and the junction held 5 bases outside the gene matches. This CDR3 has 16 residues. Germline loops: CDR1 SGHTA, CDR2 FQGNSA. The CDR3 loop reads CASSLDHTSGAYEQYF. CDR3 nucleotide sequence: TGTGCCAGCAGCTTAGACCACACTAGCGGGGCCTACGAGCAGTACTTC.

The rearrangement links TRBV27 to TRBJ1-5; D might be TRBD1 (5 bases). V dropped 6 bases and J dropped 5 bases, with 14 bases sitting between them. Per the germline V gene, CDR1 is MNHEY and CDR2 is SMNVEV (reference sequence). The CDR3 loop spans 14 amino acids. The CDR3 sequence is CASRSVGADQPQHF. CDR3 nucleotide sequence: TGTGCCAGCAGATCGGTAGGGGCCGATCAGCCCCAGCATTTT.

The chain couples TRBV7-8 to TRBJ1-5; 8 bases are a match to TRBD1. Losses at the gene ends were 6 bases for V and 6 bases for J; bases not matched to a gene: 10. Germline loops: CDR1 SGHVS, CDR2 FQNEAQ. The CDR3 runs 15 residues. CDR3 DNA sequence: TGTGCCAGCAGGAAAACAGGGGGGGGGAGTCAGCCCCAGCATTTT. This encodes CASRKTGGGSQPQHF.

This CDR3 is CASSELLAALNEQFF. The CDR3, as DNA: TGTGCCAGCAGTGAATTACTAGCTGCCCTCAATGAGCAGTTCTTC. This rearrangement joins TRBV6-1 to TRBJ2-1, with D perhaps matching TRBD2 (6 bases). The CDR3 runs 15 residues. The ends were cut back, 2 bases at V and 6 bases at J, with 14 bases in the middle. The germline gives CDR1 MNHNS, CDR2 SASEGT.

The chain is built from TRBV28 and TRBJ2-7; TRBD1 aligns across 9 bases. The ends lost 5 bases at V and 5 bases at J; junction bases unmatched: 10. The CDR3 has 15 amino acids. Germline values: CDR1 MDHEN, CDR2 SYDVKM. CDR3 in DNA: TGTGCCAGCAGTCCGACAGGGGGGTCCCTCCACGAGCAGTACTTC. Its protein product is CASSPTGGSLHEQYF.

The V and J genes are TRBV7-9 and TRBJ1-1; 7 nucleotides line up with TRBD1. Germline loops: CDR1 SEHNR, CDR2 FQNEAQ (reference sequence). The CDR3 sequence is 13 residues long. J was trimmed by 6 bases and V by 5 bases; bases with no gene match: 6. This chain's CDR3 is CASSLRDSPEAFF. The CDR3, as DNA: TGTGCCAGCAGCCTCCGGGACAGTCCTGAAGCTTTCTTT. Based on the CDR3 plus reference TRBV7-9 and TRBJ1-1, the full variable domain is DTGVSQNPRHKITKRGQNVTFRCDPISEHNRLYWYRQTLGQGPEFLTYFQNEAQLEKSRLLSDRFSAERPKGSFSTLEIQRTEQGDSAMYLCASSLRDSPEAFFGQGTRLTVV.

CDR3 protein: CASSGRPLSGTGGADGYTF. In DNA, the CDR3 is TGTGCCAGCTCAGGGAGGCCGCTCTCCGGGACAGGGGGCGCGGATGGCTACACCTTC. The rearrangement uses TRBV18 and TRBJ1-2, with 12 bases fitting TRBD1. The CDR3 is 19 amino acids. Germline V gene sequence: CDR1 KGHSH, CDR2 LQKENI. V lost 5 bases and J lost 6; bases outside the gene matches: 19.

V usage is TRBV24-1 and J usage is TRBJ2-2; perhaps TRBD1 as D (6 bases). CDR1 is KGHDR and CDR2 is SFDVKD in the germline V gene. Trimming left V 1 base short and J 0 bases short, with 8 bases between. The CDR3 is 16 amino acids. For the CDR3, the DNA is TGTGCCACCAGTGATTTAGACAGGACGAACACCGGGGAGCTGTTTTTT. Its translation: CATSDLDRTNTGELFF.

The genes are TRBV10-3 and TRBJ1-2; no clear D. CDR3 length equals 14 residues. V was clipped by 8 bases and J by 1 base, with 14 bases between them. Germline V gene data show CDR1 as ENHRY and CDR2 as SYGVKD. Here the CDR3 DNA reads TGTGCCATCTCAAGTACTTCTTATAACTATGGCTACACCTTC. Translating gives CAISSTSYNYGYTF.

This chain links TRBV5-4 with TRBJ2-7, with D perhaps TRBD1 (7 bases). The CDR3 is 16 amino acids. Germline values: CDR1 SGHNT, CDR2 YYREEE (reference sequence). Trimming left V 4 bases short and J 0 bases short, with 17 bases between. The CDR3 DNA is TGTGCCAGCAGCACCCGGCAGGGGGGCCTCTCCTACGAGCAGTACTTC. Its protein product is CASSTRQGGLSYEQYF. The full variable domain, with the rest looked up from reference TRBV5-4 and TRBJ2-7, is ETGVTQSPTHLIKTRGQQVTLRCSSQSGHNTVSWYQQALGQGPQFIFQYYREEENGRGNFPPRFSGLQFPNYSSELNVNALELDDSALYLCASSTRQGGLSYEQYFGPGTRLTVT.

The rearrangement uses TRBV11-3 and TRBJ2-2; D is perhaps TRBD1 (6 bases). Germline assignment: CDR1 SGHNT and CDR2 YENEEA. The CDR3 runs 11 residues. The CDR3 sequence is CAHRATGELFF. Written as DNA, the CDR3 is TGTGCACACAGGGCTACCGGGGAGCTGTTTTTT.

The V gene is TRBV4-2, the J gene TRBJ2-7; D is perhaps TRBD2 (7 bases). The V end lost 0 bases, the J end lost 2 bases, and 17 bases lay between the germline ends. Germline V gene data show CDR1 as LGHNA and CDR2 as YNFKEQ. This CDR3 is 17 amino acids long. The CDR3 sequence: CASSQDVGGLLPYEQYF. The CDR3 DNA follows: TGTGCCAGCAGCCAAGATGTGGGGGGGCTCCTACCCTACGAGCAGTACTTC.

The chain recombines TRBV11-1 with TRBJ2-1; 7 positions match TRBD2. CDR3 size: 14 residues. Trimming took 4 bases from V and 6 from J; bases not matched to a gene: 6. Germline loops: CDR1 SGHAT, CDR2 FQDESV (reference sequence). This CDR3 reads CASSSRTGGNEQFF. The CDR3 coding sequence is TGTGCCAGCAGCTCGAGGACGGGGGGCAATGAGCAGTTCTTC. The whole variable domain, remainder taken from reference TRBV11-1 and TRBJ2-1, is EAEVAQSPRYKITEKSQAVAFWCDPISGHATLYWYRQILGQGPELLVQFQDESVVDDSQLPKDRFSAERLKGVDSTLKIQPAELGDSAMYLCASSSRTGGNEQFFGPGTRLTVL.

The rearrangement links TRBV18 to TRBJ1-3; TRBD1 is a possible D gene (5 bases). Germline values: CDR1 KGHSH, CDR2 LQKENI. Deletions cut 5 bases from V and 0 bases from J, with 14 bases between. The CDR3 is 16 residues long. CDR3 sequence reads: CASSESGGLSGNTIYF. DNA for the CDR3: TGTGCCAGCTCAGAATCCGGGGGACTCTCTGGAAACACCATATATTTT. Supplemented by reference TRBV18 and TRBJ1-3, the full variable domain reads NAGVMQNPRHLVRRRGQEARLRCSPMKGHSHVYWYRQLPEEGLKFMVYLQKENIIDESGMPKERFSAEFPKEGPSILRIQQVVRGDSAAYFCASSESGGLSGNTIYFGEGSWLTVV.